This T cell receptor beta chain is from a study of early T cells in non-severe SARS-CoV-2 infection. Study background: Chains stayed unpaired after sequencing of bulk RNA from unsorted whole blood. Findings and caveats of the study: Clonotype matching in VDJdb favored anti-spike CD8 responses and did not capture private and CD4 specificities.

This clonotype was recorded a few times. Its antigen is currently unknown. cDNA molecules, individually, were tagged with unique molecular identifiers. TCRdb itself ran the 5' RACE reads through MiXCR, one entry per CDR3 protein. The sample holds tens of thousands of distinct CDR3 sequences; 12% are singletons and the top ten take over 3%. V was pared by 5 bases and J by 3 bases, with 9 bases between. This CDR3 has 13 amino acids. Germline V lookup: CDR1 MNHEY, CDR2 SVGEGT. This receptor was obtained from an adult who was a healthcare worker with PCR-confirmed SARS-CoV-2 infection or an uninfected control (not recorded which). This sequence joins TRBV6-2 or TRBV6-3 and TRBJ2-3; weak D call: TRBD2 (6 bases). The material sequenced was whole blood. CDR3: CASSPGTTDTQYF. The CDR3 coding sequence is TGTGCCAGCAGTCCCGGGACTACAGATACGCAGTATTTT.